One and the same sample provided the 18 T cell receptor beta chains below, sequenced in a study of T cells in tumors and immune-related adverse events. This table comes from immunoSEQ multiplex PCR, and its TCRdb copy is limited to in-frame clones, with some not included. The sample holds 600 to 750 clones, around 90% seen once. Specimen: kidney tissue, collected from a patient treated with anti-PD-1 therapy. The source of these receptors is a female donor with metastatic renal cell carcinoma.

The V gene is TRBV7-6, the J gene TRBJ2-1; D call uncertain. Trimming took off 1 base at V and 0 bases at J, with 1 base between the two ends. The CDR3 has 13 amino acids. Germline V lookup: CDR1 SGHVS, CDR2 FNYEAQ. CDR3 in DNA: TGTGCCAGCAGCTTAGGCTCCTACAATGAGCAGTTCTTC. Translation gives CASSLGSYNEQFF.

This clone has only a few counts. The chain has TRBV2 and TRBJ1-1, with D perhaps TRBD1 (5 bases). V was trimmed by 2 bases and J by 7 bases, leaving 14 bases between them. Germline assignment: CDR1 SNHLY and CDR2 FYNNEI. The CDR3 extends over 14 amino acids. The CDR3 nucleotides read TGTGCCAGCAGTGAACTCAGGGAAGCCGGTGAAGCTTTCTTT. This gives the protein CASSELREAGEAFF.

Concerning this clone itself: A junction end diverges from the germline sequence, so it may reflect a read error. The chain employs TRBV6-5 and TRBJ1-2; 7 bases agree with TRBD1. Germline-derived CDR1 and CDR2 are MNHEY and SVGAGI. This CDR3 contains 12 residues. The CDR3 region has the DNA TGTGCCAGCAGTCTTGGACAGGCCCAATTGTGCTTC. Translation: CASSLGQAQLCF.

The gene calls are TRBV5-1 and TRBJ1-1, with D hard to call. The CDR3 is made up of 15 amino acids. CDR1 is SGHRS, CDR2 YFSETQ, per germline. Trimming took off 0 bases at V and 4 bases at J, with 13 bases between the two ends. CDR3 DNA sequence: TGCGCCAGCAGCTTGGCCGGGGTTTTGGCCACTGAAGCTTTCTTT. As protein: CASSLAGVLATEAFF.

V is TRBV10-2 and J is TRBJ2-3; 12 bases match TRBD2. CDR3 length equals 19 residues. J lost 4 bases, V lost 0 bases, and 11 bases had no gene match. Germline V gene data show CDR1 as WSHSY and CDR2 as SAAADI. CDR3 residues: CASSESTASGGAQADTQYF. The CDR3 coding sequence is TGCGCCAGCAGTGAGTCCACTGCTAGCGGGGGGGCCCAAGCAGATACGCAGTATTTT.

J is TRBJ2-3 and V is TRBV7-6; 14 bases are a match to TRBD2. The CDR3 contains 18 residues. Germline CDR1 SGHVS, CDR2 FNYEAQ. After removal of 3 bases from V and 3 bases from J, the junction contained 8 bases not matched to a gene. The CDR3 DNA is TGTGCCAGCAGCTTCGGACTAGCGGGAGGACAGAAGACAGATACGCAGTATTTT. Its translation: CASSFGLAGGQKTDTQYF. Full variable domain (rest looked up from reference TRBV7-6 and TRBJ2-3): GAGVSQSPRYKVTKRGQDVALRCDPISGHVSLYWYRQALGQGPEFLTYFNYEAQQDKSGLPNDRFSAERPEGSISTLTIQRTEQRDSAMYRCASSFGLAGGQKTDTQYFGPGTRLTVL.

The V and J genes are TRBV5-8 and TRBJ2-5; 15 nucleotides agree with TRBD2. J was trimmed by 4 bases and V by 6 bases; bases with no gene match: 7. There are 16 residues in the CDR3. Germline V gives CDR1 SGHTS, CDR2 YDEGEE. This chain's CDR3 is CASTLGTSGGRETQYF. The CDR3 DNA follows: TGTGCCAGCACCCTGGGGACTAGCGGGGGGCGAGAGACCCAGTACTTC.

The rearrangement uses TRBV4-1 and TRBJ2-7; a weak D match, TRBD1 (6 bases). This CDR3 has 16 amino acids. Between the trimmed V and J ends, which lost 4 bases and 2 bases, there was a span of 18 bases. CDR1 is MGHRA, CDR2 YSYEKL, per germline. Here the CDR3 DNA reads TGCGCCAGCAGCCGGGGGCAAGGAGACAGCCCCTACGAGCAGTACTTC. Its translation is CASSRGQGDSPYEQYF.

V usage is TRBV11-1 and J usage is TRBJ1-1; tentative D call: TRBD1 (6 bases). V was cut by 4 bases and J by 0 bases, with 12 bases left in between. This CDR3 is built from 15 residues. Germline V gene sequence: CDR1 SGHAT, CDR2 FQDESV (reference sequence). The DNA of the CDR3 is TGTGCCAGCAGCTCAGCGGGACACCTGAACACTGAAGCTTTCTTT. This encodes CASSSAGHLNTEAFF.

This chain joins TRBV5-1 and TRBJ2-3, with 10 bases fitting TRBD2. The germline CDR1 and CDR2 sequences are SGHRS and YFSETQ. The CDR3 extends over 15 amino acids. V shed 4 bases, J shed 4 bases, and the junction held 6 bases outside the gene matches. CDR3 amino acids: CASSAEGLAPDTQYF. The DNA of the CDR3 is TGCGCCAGCAGCGCCGAGGGACTAGCGCCAGATACGCAGTATTTT.

The J gene is TRBJ2-1, the V gene TRBV13, with 9 bases lining up with TRBD2. Germline V gives CDR1 PRHDT, CDR2 FYEKMQ (reference sequence). V shed 4 bases and J 15 bases; nucleotides not matched to a gene: 16. There are 15 residues in the CDR3. CDR3 in DNA: TGTGCCAGCAGCTACTATATATATGTCGGGACTAGCCTGTTCTTC. It codes for CASSYYIYVGTSLFF.

This clone has a single count. The V call is TRBV7-9, the J call TRBJ1-3; TRBD1 agrees at 8 bases. The CDR3 runs to 15 residues. Germline V gene sequence: CDR1 SEHNR, CDR2 FQNEAQ (reference sequence). The trim removed 5 bases at V and 3 bases at J, leaving 6 bases unmatched. In nucleotides, the CDR3 is TGTGCCAGCAGCCTTCAGGGGGCGATTGGAAACACCATATATTTT. The encoded protein is CASSLQGAIGNTIYF. Full variable domain (missing parts from reference TRBV7-9 and TRBJ1-3): DTGVSQNPRHKITKRGQNVTFRCDPISEHNRLYWYRQTLGQGPEFLTYFQNEAQLEKSRLLSDRFSAERPKGSFSTLEIQRTEQGDSAMYLCASSLQGAIGNTIYFGEGSWLTVV.

This chain connects TRBV27 to TRBJ2-5; 10 nucleotides line up with TRBD2. There are 15 residues in the CDR3. The V and J ends lost 4 bases and 4 bases, in that order; junction bases with no gene match: 6. The germline V gene encodes CDR1 MNHEY and CDR2 SMNVEV (reference sequence). CDR3 in amino acids: CASSSWSGRGETQYF. CDR3 sequence (DNA): TGTGCCAGCAGTTCTTGGAGCGGGAGGGGAGAGACCCAGTACTTC.

J is TRBJ2-3 and V is TRBV5-1, with 8 bases aligning to TRBD2. The ends lost 0 bases at V and 1 base at J; junction bases unmatched: 7. Germline assignment: CDR1 SGHRS and CDR2 YFSETQ. The length of the CDR3 is 17 residues. The CDR3 region is CASSLGGLAGGTDTQYF. Written as DNA, the CDR3 is TGCGCCAGCAGCTTGGGAGGACTAGCTGGTGGCACAGATACGCAGTATTTT.

The chain combines TRBV21-1 with TRBJ2-5; the table's D call, TRBD1, has no DNA check behind it. TRBV21-1 is recorded as a pseudogene. The CDR3 covers 15 residues. Here the CDR3 reads CASSKPGQGRGTQYF. The CDR3 DNA reads as TGTGCCAGCAGCAAACCGGGACAGGGTCGAGGGACCCAGTACTTC.

V usage is TRBV12-5 and J usage is TRBJ1-1, with 12 bases identical to TRBD1. The ends lost 7 bases at V and 6 bases at J; junction bases unmatched: 15. CDR1 is LGHNT, CDR2 FRNRAP, per germline. The CDR3 has 17 residues. The CDR3 sequence: CASAGPGTGGPRAEAFF. The CDR3 DNA sequence: TGTGCTAGTGCCGGTCCCGGGACAGGGGGCCCACGTGCTGAAGCTTTCTTT.

This clone was seen a few times. The V and J genes are TRBV9 and TRBJ1-3; 7 nucleotides match TRBD1. Germline V gene sequence: CDR1 SGDLS, CDR2 YYNGEE. V was clipped by 0 bases and J by 0 bases; unmatched bases: 6. The CDR3 spans 17 residues. The CDR3 loop is CASSVVSGGLSGNTIYF. As DNA, the CDR3 is TGTGCCAGCAGCGTAGTGTCAGGGGGACTCTCTGGAAACACCATATATTTT.

The chain carries TRBV2 and TRBJ2-2; 12 nucleotides match TRBD2. V was clipped by 6 bases and J by 2 bases; unmatched bases: 7. Germline lookup yields CDR1 SNHLY and CDR2 FYNNEI. This CDR3 is 17 amino acids long. The CDR3 nucleotides read TGTGCCAGCAGCGAGCTAGCGGGAGGGGAAAACACCGGGGAGCTGTTTTTT. Its protein product is CASSELAGGENTGELFF.